The 26 T cell receptor beta chains in this list originate from one sample, sequenced in a study of blood T cell repertoires in COVID-19. Clones were sequenced by immunoSEQ multiplex PCR, and TCRdb holds only the in-frame ones, with some missing. The sample holds over 300,000 clones; 75% to 85% are singletons and the top ten take roughly 7.8%. Sequencing was carried out using peripheral blood. These receptors came from a human donor in a cohort sampled during active COVID-19.

The chain employs TRBV3-1 (or the pseudogene TRBV3-2) and TRBJ1-3; 11 nucleotides match TRBD1. Germline V gene data show CDR1 as LGHDT and CDR2 as YNNKEL (reference sequence). Trimming at V came to 4 bases and at J to 7 bases, leaving 9 bases not matched to a gene. This CDR3 comprises 16 residues. The CDR3 protein is CASSPRTGTGGNTIYF. CDR3 bases: TGTGCCAGCAGCCCACGAACCGGGACAGGGGGGAACACCATATATTTT.

Many counts were recorded for this clone. Distinct nucleotide sequences in the sample also encode this CDR3. The chain is built from TRBV7-9 and TRBJ2-2; maybe TRBD1 (6 bases). V was pared by 4 bases and J by 4 bases, with 7 bases between. The germline CDR1 and CDR2 sequences are SEHNR and FQNEAQ (reference sequence). This CDR3 contains 13 residues. The CDR3 here is CASSSGVTGELFF. The DNA of the CDR3 is TGTGCCAGCAGCTCAGGGGTCACCGGGGAGCTGTTTTTT.

The chain recombines TRBV10-2 with TRBJ2-2; D is perhaps TRBD2 (6 bases). CDR3 length equals 12 residues. Germline assignment: CDR1 WSHSY and CDR2 SAAADI. V was pared by 4 bases and J by 6 bases, with 6 bases between. CDR3 loop: CASSGRAGELFF. The CDR3, as DNA: TGCGCCAGCAGTGGGAGGGCCGGGGAGCTGTTTTTT.

This clone was seen more than once but under ten times. V is TRBV19 and J is TRBJ1-1; D is ambiguous. CDR3 size: 13 residues. CDR1 LNHDA and CDR2 SQIVND come from the germline V gene (reference sequence). The V end was cut by 3 bases, the J end by 3 bases, with 8 bases between. CDR3 sequence (DNA): TGTGCCAGTAGTATCTTCCGGGACACTGAAGCTTTCTTT. As protein: CASSIFRDTEAFF.

This clone was seen a single time. The chain couples TRBV30 to TRBJ1-1; D perhaps matches TRBD1 (5 bases). Germline-derived CDR1 and CDR2 are GTSNPN and SVGIG (reference sequence). Trimming removed 2 bases at V and 7 bases at J, with 14 bases between. The CDR3 is made up of 13 amino acids. The CDR3 reads CAWSREGRGEAFF. CDR3 sequence (DNA): TGTGCCTGGAGTAGGGAGGGACGGGGTGAAGCTTTCTTT. Combining the CDR3 with reference TRBV30 and TRBJ1-1 gives the whole variable domain SQTIHQWPATLVQPVGSPLSLECTVEGTSNPNLYWYRQAAGRGLQLLFYSVGIGQISSEVPQNLSASRPQDRQFILSSKKLLLSDSGFYLCAWSREGRGEAFFGQGTRLTVV.

The chain uses TRBV24-1 and TRBJ2-5, with D possibly TRBD2 on 6 matching bases. This CDR3 region has 15 residues. Germline V lookup: CDR1 KGHDR, CDR2 SFDVKD. Trimming shortened V by 4 bases and J by 3 bases, and 14 bases separated the two germline ends. The CDR3 protein is CATSESGTQEETQYF. CDR3 sequence (DNA): TGTGCCACCAGTGAATCCGGGACTCAGGAAGAGACCCAGTACTTC.

This chain uses TRBV28 with TRBJ2-3; D is unclear. Per the germline V gene, CDR1 is MDHEN and CDR2 is SYDVKM. The CDR3 has 15 amino acids. Trimming left V 2 bases short and J 1 base short, with 10 bases between. The CDR3 DNA reads as TGTGCCAGCAGTTTAGGGTTTCTAGGCACAGATACGCAGTATTTT. Protein product: CASSLGFLGTDTQYF.

This clone was detected only once. CDR3 sequence reads: CASRDDTGNGGYTF. CDR3 in DNA: TGTGCCAGCAGGGACGACACAGGGAATGGTGGCTACACCTTC. The chain employs TRBV2 and TRBJ1-2, with a possible D match to TRBD1 (6 bases). Germline V gene data show CDR1 as SNHLY and CDR2 as FYNNEI. V was trimmed by 6 bases and J by 7 bases, leaving 18 bases between them. This CDR3 region has 14 residues.

A single count supports this clone. This chain connects TRBV4-1 to TRBJ1-1, with TRBD1 as a possible D gene (6 bases). Germline-derived CDR1 and CDR2 are MGHRA and YSYEKL. V dropped 8 bases and J dropped 5 bases, with 21 bases sitting between them. This CDR3 spans 15 amino acids. The CDR3 protein is CASGVRGGAWTEAFF. The CDR3 DNA is TGCGCCAGCGGAGTTAGGGGGGGCGCGTGGACTGAAGCTTTCTTT.

This chain joins TRBV11-2 and TRBJ2-1; 10 bases agree with TRBD2. V lost 8 bases and J lost 7; bases outside the gene matches: 11. The V gene's germline CDR1 is SGHAT and CDR2 FQNNGV. CDR3 length: 15 residues. DNA for the CDR3: TGTGCCAGCGGAGCGGGGGGGCAGATACGGAATGAGCAGTTCTTC. Translated: CASGAGGQIRNEQFF.

The CDR3 spells CSAQGDREAFF. CDR3 bases: TGCAGCGCCCAGGGGGACAGAGAAGCTTTCTTT. This sequence joins TRBV29-1 and TRBJ1-1; TRBD1 aligns across 7 bases. CDR1 SQVTM and CDR2 ANQGSEA come from the germline V gene. V shed 7 bases and J 8 bases; nucleotides not matched to a gene: 7. The CDR3 sequence is 11 residues long.

This clone has just a few counts. This chain joins TRBV6-5 and TRBJ1-4; tentatively, D is TRBD1 (6 bases). The CDR3 spans 14 residues. Germline lookup yields CDR1 MNHEY and CDR2 SVGAGI. V lost 2 bases and J 6 bases, leaving 10 bases between the germline ends. The CDR3 sequence is CASSYGQSYEKLFF. The DNA of the CDR3 is TGTGCCAGCAGTTACGGACAGTCCTATGAAAAACTGTTTTTT.

This chain uses TRBV10-3 with TRBJ1-3; D is perhaps TRBD1 (6 bases). Trimming pared 3 bases from V and 4 bases from J, leaving 7 bases between. Germline V gene lookup returns CDR1 ENHRY and CDR2 SYGVKD. There are 13 residues in the CDR3. As DNA, the CDR3 is TGTGCCATCAGTGAACAGGGAGGAAACACCATATATTTT. The encoded protein is CAISEQGGNTIYF.

This clone showed up just a few times. The V call is TRBV19, the J call TRBJ1-5; 9 bases line up with TRBD1. Germline CDR1 reads LNHDA; CDR2 reads SQIVND (reference sequence). Losses at the gene ends were 9 bases for V and 9 bases for J; bases not matched to a gene: 15. The CDR3 is 15 residues long. The CDR3 loop reads CASNTGTGKGTPQHF. The DNA of the CDR3 is TGTGCCAGCAACACGGGGACAGGGAAGGGGACGCCCCAGCATTTT.

The chain carries TRBV24-1 and TRBJ2-2; D is unclear. The CDR3 sequence is 13 residues long. Trimming removed 7 bases at V and 2 bases at J, with 7 bases between. The V gene's germline CDR1 is KGHDR and CDR2 SFDVKD. CDR3 protein: CATRVTNTGELFF. The DNA for the CDR3 is TGTGCCACCAGAGTAACAAACACCGGGGAGCTGTTTTTT.

In its sample, this clone was seen once. The chain uses TRBV7-9 and TRBJ1-5; 8 bases align to TRBD1. Germline assignment: CDR1 SEHNR and CDR2 FQNEAQ (reference sequence). The CDR3 runs to 12 residues. The CDR3 protein is CAIQGDGQPQHF. The CDR3 DNA follows: TGTGCTATACAGGGGGATGGACAGCCCCAGCATTTT.

The chain joins TRBV30 to TRBJ2-3; TRBD2 aligns across 10 bases. V lost 4 bases and J lost 6; bases outside the gene matches: 7. The CDR3 has 14 amino acids. The germline V gene encodes CDR1 GTSNPN and CDR2 SVGIG (reference sequence). The DNA of the CDR3 is TGTGCCTGGACAAGCGGGGGGGCCTCGGATACGCAGTATTTT. It encodes CAWTSGGASDTQYF.

The genes are TRBV5-1 and TRBJ2-1, with 9 nucleotides matching TRBD1. The CDR3 is 14 residues long. Germline-derived CDR1 and CDR2 are SGHRS and YFSETQ. Unmatched junction bases numbered 4, after V lost 0 bases and J lost 9 bases. The CDR3 here is CASSLGTGEFEQFF. The CDR3 coding sequence is TGCGCCAGCAGCTTGGGGACAGGGGAGTTTGAGCAGTTCTTC. The full variable domain, in which reference TRBV5-1 and TRBJ2-1 provide the parts outside the CDR3, is KAGVTQTPRYLIKTRGQQVTLSCSPISGHRSVSWYQQTPGQGLQFLFEYFSETQRNKGNFPGRFSGRQFSNSRSEMNVSTLELGDSALYLCASSLGTGEFEQFFGPGTRLTVL.

The chain employs TRBV6-1 and TRBJ1-5, with D hard to call. Germline V CDR1 and CDR2: MNHNS, SASEGT. The V gene lost 4 bases and the J gene lost 0 bases, with 13 bases spanning the gap. CDR3 length equals 16 residues. Here the CDR3 DNA reads TGTGCCAGCAGTGTGGTCACCCAGTATAGCAATCAGCCCCAGCATTTT. Amino acid sequence: CASSVVTQYSNQPQHF.

This chain connects TRBV27 to TRBJ2-1; perhaps TRBD2 as D (5 bases). The length of the CDR3 is 14 residues. Germline CDR1 is MNHEY and CDR2 is SMNVEV (reference sequence). Trimming pared 2 bases from V and 6 bases from J, leaving 11 bases between. The CDR3 is CASSLTPGINEQFF. Written as DNA, the CDR3 is TGTGCCAGCAGTTTAACGCCCGGGATCAATGAGCAGTTCTTC.

This chain joins TRBV5-1 and TRBJ2-3, with D unclear. CDR3 length: 15 amino acids. The ends were cut back, 0 bases at V and 0 bases at J, with 8 bases in the middle. Germline CDR1 reads SGHRS; CDR2 reads YFSETQ. The CDR3 loop reads CASSLEQASTDTQYF. The CDR3 DNA reads as TGCGCCAGCAGCTTGGAGCAGGCGAGCACAGATACGCAGTATTTT. Filled out from reference TRBV5-1 and TRBJ2-3, the complete variable domain reads KAGVTQTPRYLIKTRGQQVTLSCSPISGHRSVSWYQQTPGQGLQFLFEYFSETQRNKGNFPGRFSGRQFSNSRSEMNVSTLELGDSALYLCASSLEQASTDTQYFGPGTRLTVL.

The V and J genes are TRBV7-9 and TRBJ2-1; D ambiguous. Germline CDR1 is SEHNR and CDR2 is FQNEAQ (reference sequence). The ends were cut back, 5 bases at V and 7 bases at J, with 9 bases in the middle. The CDR3 consists of 12 residues. This chain's CDR3 is CASSGVMNEQFF. The DNA for the CDR3 is TGTGCCAGCAGCGGAGTGATGAATGAGCAGTTCTTC.

The chain combines TRBV7-2 with TRBJ2-3, with TRBD2 identical over 14 bases. The trim removed 5 bases at V and 1 base at J, leaving 5 bases unmatched. Germline V lookup: CDR1 SGHTA, CDR2 FQGNSA. CDR3 size: 17 residues. CDR3 in amino acids: CASSQGLAGGGTDTQYF. As DNA, the CDR3 is TGTGCCAGCAGCCAAGGACTAGCGGGGGGTGGCACAGATACGCAGTATTTT.

This clone showed up just a few times. The CDR3 loop reads CASSVSENTEAFF. The CDR3 region has the DNA TGTGCCAGCAGTGTCTCAGAGAACACTGAAGCTTTCTTT. The V call is TRBV25-1, the J call TRBJ1-1, with D unclear. CDR3 length: 13 residues. In germline, CDR1 is MGHDK, CDR2 SYGVNS. Trimming cost V 4 bases and J 1 base, with 7 bases left between them.

The chain joins TRBV5-6 to TRBJ2-3; no clear D. The CDR3 spans 14 residues. Germline V gene lookup returns CDR1 SGHDT and CDR2 YYEEEE. V shed 4 bases and J shed 2 bases, with 11 bases lying between them. The CDR3 region has the DNA TGTGCCAGCAGCCCCGACTCTCCCACAGATACGCAGTATTTT. Its protein is CASSPDSPTDTQYF. Variable domain in full (rest from reference TRBV5-6 and TRBJ2-3): DAGVTQSPTHLIKTRGQQVTLRCSPKSGHDTVSWYQQALGQGPQFIFQYYEEEERQRGNFPDRFSGHQFPNYSSELNVNALLLGDSALYLCASSPDSPTDTQYFGPGTRLTVL.

J is TRBJ2-3 and V is TRBV30; possible D gene TRBD1, 5 bases. This CDR3 spans 14 amino acids. Germline V gene sequence: CDR1 GTSNPN, CDR2 SVGIG (reference sequence). Trimming took 4 bases from V and 1 from J, leaving 12 bases between them. The CDR3 loop reads CAWKIGVRTDTQYF. CDR3 DNA sequence: TGTGCCTGGAAAATAGGGGTTCGCACAGATACGCAGTATTTT.